This T cell receptor (beta chain) originates from a study of beta chain features in type 1 diabetes. Whole-study findings and limits: Equally in patients and controls, shorter templates might have been favored by PCR. There was no resolution here of whether HLA type influences TCRB rearrangement.

With respect to this clone: Its specificity is unknown.

Trimming cost V 3 bases and J 4 bases, with 15 bases left between them. CDR3 length equals 15 residues. Germline loops: CDR1 SGDLS, CDR2 YYNGEE. Expressed TCRB transcripts were sequenced after all isolated RNA was converted to cDNA. Data came from immunoSEQ multiplex PCR; TCRdb stores just in-frame clones and leaves some out. The sample consists of 400,000 to 450,000 clones, approximately 14% of them appearing once. The purity of all sorted populations exceeded 98%. The source material was naive CD4+ T cells from blood. The origin of this receptor is a man under 40 in good health. This chain connects TRBV9 to TRBJ2-3; D is uncertain. CDR3 nucleotides: TGTGCCAGCAGCGGCGGCACCAACATACCAGATACGCAGTATTTT. Translating it yields CASSGGTNIPDTQYF.